Listed below are T cell receptor beta chains from one sample, sequenced in a study of shared clonotypes between healthy human individuals. Data came from immunoSEQ multiplex PCR; TCRdb stores just in-frame clones and leaves some out. The sample lists 2 million to 2.5 million clones, approximately 93% seen once, with 0.3% to 0.4% in the top ten. Sequences were obtained from naive CD4+ T cells from PBMCs. The receptors stem from a man younger than 35 in good health. Some clones in this sample may be carry-over from other donors' samples. CDR3s include the opening cysteine and the closing phenylalanine or tryptophan.

J gene | V gene | CDR3 protein
TRBJ1-1 | TRBV5-4 | CASRAGRVMNTEAFF
TRBJ2-2 | TRBV6-1 | CATRANPATGELFF
TRBJ2-2 | TRBV15 | CATSSLGRGTGELFF
TRBJ2-7 | TRBV4-2 | CASSLGLAGLSYEQYF
- | TRBV4-1 | CASSQATGNPAAYEQYF
TRBJ2-2 | TRBV5-8 | CASSLTGANTGELFF
TRBJ1-1 | TRBV5-1 | CASSLTTRGANTEAFF
TRBJ1-1 | TRBV30 | CAWSVGEQGRWDTEAFF
TRBJ1-1 | TRBV2 | CASRGGTWNTEAFF
TRBJ1-1 | TRBV29-1 | CSVEDRIRPNTEAFF
TRBJ2-5 | TRBV27 | CASMDRGAIGETQYF
TRBJ2-1 | TRBV5-1 | CASTRQTTRSYNEQFF
TRBJ2-1 | TRBV5-1 | CASSWGLAGGAYNEQFF
TRBJ2-2 | TRBV28 | CATFGTGELFF
TRBJ1-5 | TRBV7-2 | CASSPAGAGQAHQPQHF